Sequencing of this T cell receptor beta chain was carried out in a study of blood T cell repertoires in COVID-19. The CDR3 consists of 18 residues. CDR1 and CDR2 from the germline V gene are KGHDR and SFDVKD. Germline trimming cut 1 base from V and 4 bases from J; bases unmatched to any gene: 12. In the authors' methods: It was from reference gene primer amplification that nucleated cell counts were estimated. TCRdb's table, derived via immunoSEQ multiplex PCR, lists solely in-frame clones and lacks some. The D gene and trimming were derived from the DNA, and the V and J assignments and clone size from that table. Among approximately 280,000 clones listed, around 85% were seen once.

V usage is TRBV24-1 and J usage is TRBJ2-5; 9 nucleotides match TRBD1. The sample taken for sequencing was PBMCs or T cells enriched from blood (not recorded which). The TCR originated in a woman aged 40 to 50 who had recovered from COVID-19. CDR3: CATSDFTTGTGFRETQYF. The CDR3 coding sequence is TGTGCCACCAGTGATTTTACCACCGGGACAGGGTTTCGAGAGACCCAGTACTTC.